These T cell receptor beta chains were read from a single sample in a study of T cell responses to AZD1222 COVID-19 vaccine. Using immunoSEQ multiplex PCR, the repertoire was profiled, and TCRdb retains in-frame clones only, with some absent. The sample carries some 180,000 clones, approximately 90% recorded once. Sequencing was performed on peripheral blood, taken 28 days after the second AZD1222 dose. These receptors were collected from an adult who received the AZD1222 COVID-19 vaccine. Both conserved end residues are part of each CDR3. Fields, in order: clone size, D gene, V gene, J gene, CDR3 protein, CDR3 DNA. D genes are given only for firm matches. Only some rows state a clone size, as once, few, many or a class for expanded clones.

>.|.|TRBV7-2|TRBJ1-5
CASSQGREYSNQPQHF
TGTGCCAGCAGCCAGGGGAGGGAGTATAGCAATCAGCCCCAGCATTTT
>.|.|TRBV30|TRBJ2-1
CAWSVSVHEQFF
TGTGCCTGGAGTGTATCGGTCCATGAGCAGTTCTTC
>.|TRBD1|TRBV3-1/TRBV3-2|TRBJ1-4
CASSHRDRNEKLFF
TGTGCCAGCAGCCACCGGGACAGAAATGAAAAACTGTTTTTT
>.|.|TRBV7-3|TRBJ2-1
CASSDAPSSYNEQFF
TGTGCCAGCAGCGACGCGCCCAGCTCCTACAATGAGCAGTTCTTC
>.|TRBD2|TRBV5-1|TRBJ2-3
CASSLPGTSGGRTDTQYF
TGCGCCAGCAGCTTACCCGGGACTAGCGGGGGCCGCACAGATACGCAGTATTTT
>few|.|TRBV6-5|TRBJ1-5
CASRESSNQPQHF
TGTGCCAGCAGGGAGTCGAGCAATCAGCCCCAGCATTTT
>.|.|TRBV5-1|TRBJ2-7
CASSSTGLTYEQYF
TGCGCCAGCAGCTCCACGGGACTGACCTACGAGCAGTACTTC
>.|.|TRBV5-1|TRBJ2-3
CASSSLTDTQYF
TGCGCCAGCAGCTCACTCACAGATACGCAGTATTTT
>.|TRBD1|TRBV3-1/TRBV3-2|TRBJ2-6
CASSQADRGRISGANVLTF
TGTGCCAGCAGCCAAGCAGACAGGGGGCGAATCTCTGGGGCCAACGTCCTGACTTTC
>.|.|TRBV20-1|TRBJ1-6
CSASTGPSAAPLHF
TGCAGTGCTAGTACCGGGCCCAGCGCGGCGCCCCTCCACTTT
>.|TRBD2|TRBV25-1|TRBJ2-5
CASSTSGGGETQYF
TGTGCCAGCAGCACTAGCGGAGGGGGAGAGACCCAGTACTTC
>.|.|TRBV3-1/TRBV3-2|TRBJ2-2
CVSSQLNRVLNNGELFF
TGTGTCAGCAGCCAACTCAACAGGGTTTTAAACAACGGGGAGCTGTTTTTT
>.|.|TRBV7-8|TRBJ1-6
CASRGTESSYNSPLHF
TGTGCCAGCAGAGGGACCGAAAGCTCCTATAATTCACCCCTCCACTTT
>.|TRBD2|TRBV5-1|TRBJ2-3
CASSSSGSPDTQYF
TGCGCCAGCAGCTCAAGCGGGAGTCCAGATACGCAGTATTTT
>.|.|TRBV7-9|TRBJ1-2
CASSPGYTF
TGTGCCAGCAGCCCTGGCTACACCTTC
>.|.|TRBV9|TRBJ2-4
CASSALEGGKNIQYF
TGTGCCAGCAGCGCCCTGGAGGGTGGTAAAAACATTCAGTACTTC
>.|TRBD1|TRBV7-3|TRBJ2-6
CASSPQGVHISGANVLTF
TGTGCCAGCAGCCCCCAGGGGGTTCATATCTCTGGGGCCAACGTCCTGACTTTC
>.|TRBD2|TRBV7-3|TRBJ2-5
CASSLGRGLAGQETQYF
TGTGCCAGCAGCTTAGGGCGGGGACTAGCGGGGCAAGAGACCCAGTACTTC
>once|.|TRBV12-3/TRBV12-4|TRBJ2-2
CASSKQGSGELFF
TGTGCCAGCAGTAAACAGGGCTCCGGGGAGCTGTTTTTT
>once|.|TRBV6-5|TRBJ2-7
CASSYPGEGRSYEQYF
TGTGCCAGCAGTTACCCGGGGGAAGGAAGGTCCTACGAGCAGTACTTC
>.|.|TRBV6-6|TRBJ1-4
CASSPKRPEGEKLFF
TGTGCCAGCAGTCCAAAGCGCCCGGAAGGAGAAAAACTGTTTTTT
>.|.|TRBV12-5|TRBJ2-1
CASGFSNEQFF
TGTGCTAGTGGTTTTTCCAATGAGCAGTTCTTC